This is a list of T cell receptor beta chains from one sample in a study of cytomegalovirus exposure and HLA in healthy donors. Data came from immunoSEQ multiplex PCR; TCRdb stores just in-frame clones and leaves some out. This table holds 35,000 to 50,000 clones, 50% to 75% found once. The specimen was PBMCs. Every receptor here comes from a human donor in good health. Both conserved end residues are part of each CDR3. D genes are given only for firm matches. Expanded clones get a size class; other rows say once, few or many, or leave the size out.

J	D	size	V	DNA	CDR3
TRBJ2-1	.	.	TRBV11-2	TGTGCCAGCAGCTTAGCTAGTTCCTACAATGAGCAGTTCTTC	CASSLASSYNEQFF
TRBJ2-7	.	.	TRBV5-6	TGTGCCAGCAGCCTGATACGGGCCTACGAGCAGTACTTC	CASSLIRAYEQYF
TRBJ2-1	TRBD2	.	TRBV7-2	TGTGCCAGCAGCACCCAGCGGGGCCCCTACAATGAGCAGTTCTTC	CASSTQRGPYNEQFF
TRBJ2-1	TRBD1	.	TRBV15	TGTGCCACCAGCGGCGGGGGACAGGGCTCCTACAATGAGCAGTTCTTC	CATSGGGQGSYNEQFF
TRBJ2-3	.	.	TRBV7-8	TGTGCCAGCAGCTCGGTTGGGCTATACACAGATACGCAGTATTTT	CASSSVGLYTDTQYF
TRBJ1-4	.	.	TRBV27	TGTGCCAGCGGCTACGAGGGTAGGGATGAAAAACTGTTTTTT	CASGYEGRDEKLFF
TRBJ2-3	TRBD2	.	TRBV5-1	TGCGCCAGCAGCCCCCGGGGTAGCGGGGGGGCCACAGATACGCAGTATTTT	CASSPRGSGGATDTQYF
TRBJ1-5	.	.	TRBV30	TGTGCCTGGGACAGTGGGATCTATAGCAATCAGCCCCAGCATTTT	CAWDSGIYSNQPQHF
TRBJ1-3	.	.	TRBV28	TGTGCCAGCGGCAGGGACACTGGAAACACCATATATTTT	CASGRDTGNTIYF
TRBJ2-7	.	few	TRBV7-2	TGTGCCAGCAGCGCCACGACTTCCTACGAGCAGTACTTC	CASSATTSYEQYF
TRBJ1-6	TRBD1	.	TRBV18	TGTGCCAGCTCCCCAACAGGGGGCGATTCACCCCTCCACTTT	CASSPTGGDSPLHF